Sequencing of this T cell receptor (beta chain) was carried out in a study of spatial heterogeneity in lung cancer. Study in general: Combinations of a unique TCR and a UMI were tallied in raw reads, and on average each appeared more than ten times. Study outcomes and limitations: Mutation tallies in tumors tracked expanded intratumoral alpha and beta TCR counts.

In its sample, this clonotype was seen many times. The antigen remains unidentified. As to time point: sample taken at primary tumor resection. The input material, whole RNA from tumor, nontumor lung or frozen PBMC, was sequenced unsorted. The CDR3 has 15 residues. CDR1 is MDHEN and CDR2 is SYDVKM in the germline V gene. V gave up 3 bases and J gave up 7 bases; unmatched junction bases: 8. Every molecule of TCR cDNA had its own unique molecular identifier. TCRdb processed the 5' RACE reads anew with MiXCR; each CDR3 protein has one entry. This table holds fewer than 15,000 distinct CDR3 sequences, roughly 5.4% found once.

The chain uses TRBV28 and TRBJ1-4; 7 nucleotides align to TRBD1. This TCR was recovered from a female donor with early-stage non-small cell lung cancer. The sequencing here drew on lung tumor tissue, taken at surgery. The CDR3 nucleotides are TGTGCCAGCAGTTTCCTCCGGGACAGAGCTGAAAAACTGTTTTTT. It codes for CASSFLRDRAEKLFF.